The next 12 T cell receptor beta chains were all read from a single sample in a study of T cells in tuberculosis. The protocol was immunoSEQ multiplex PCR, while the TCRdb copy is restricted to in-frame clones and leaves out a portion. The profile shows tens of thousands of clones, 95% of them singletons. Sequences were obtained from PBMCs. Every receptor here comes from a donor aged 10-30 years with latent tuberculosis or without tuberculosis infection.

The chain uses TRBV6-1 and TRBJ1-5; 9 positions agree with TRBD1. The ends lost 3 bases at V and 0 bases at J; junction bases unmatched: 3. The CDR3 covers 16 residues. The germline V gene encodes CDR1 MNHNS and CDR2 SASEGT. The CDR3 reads CASSEGGQGSNQPQHF. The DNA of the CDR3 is TGTGCCAGCAGTGAGGGGGGACAGGGTAGCAATCAGCCCCAGCATTTT.

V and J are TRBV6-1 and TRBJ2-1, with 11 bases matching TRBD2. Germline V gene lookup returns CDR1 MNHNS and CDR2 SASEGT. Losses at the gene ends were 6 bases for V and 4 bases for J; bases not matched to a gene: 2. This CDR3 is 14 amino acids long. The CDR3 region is CASSRLAGYNEQFF. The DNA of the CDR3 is TGTGCCAGCAGCCGACTAGCGGGGTACAATGAGCAGTTCTTC.

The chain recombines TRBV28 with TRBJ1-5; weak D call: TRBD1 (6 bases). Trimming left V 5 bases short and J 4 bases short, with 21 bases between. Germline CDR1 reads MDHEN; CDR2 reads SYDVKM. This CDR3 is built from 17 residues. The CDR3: CASSPTYTQGLNQPQHF. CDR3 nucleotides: TGTGCCAGCAGTCCGACGTACACACAGGGTCTAAATCAGCCCCAGCATTTT.

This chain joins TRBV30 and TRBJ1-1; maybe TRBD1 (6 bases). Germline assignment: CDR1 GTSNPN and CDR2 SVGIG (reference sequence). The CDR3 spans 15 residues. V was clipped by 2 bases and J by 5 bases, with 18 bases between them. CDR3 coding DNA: TGTGCCTGGAGTTCACCGGGACACCGAGGGACTGAAGCTTTCTTT. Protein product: CAWSSPGHRGTEAFF.

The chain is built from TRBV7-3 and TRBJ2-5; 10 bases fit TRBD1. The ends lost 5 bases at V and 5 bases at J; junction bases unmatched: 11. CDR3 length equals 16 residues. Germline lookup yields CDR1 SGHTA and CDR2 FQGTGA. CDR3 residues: CASSQPPGQGPETQYF. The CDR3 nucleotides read TGTGCCAGCAGCCAACCCCCGGGACAGGGGCCGGAGACCCAGTACTTC. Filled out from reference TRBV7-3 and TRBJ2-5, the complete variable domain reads GAGVSQTPSNKVTEKGKYVELRCDPISGHTALYWYRQSLGQGPEFLIYFQGTGAADDSGLPNDRFFAVRPEGSVSTLKIQRTERGDSAVYLCASSQPPGQGPETQYFGPGTRLLVL.

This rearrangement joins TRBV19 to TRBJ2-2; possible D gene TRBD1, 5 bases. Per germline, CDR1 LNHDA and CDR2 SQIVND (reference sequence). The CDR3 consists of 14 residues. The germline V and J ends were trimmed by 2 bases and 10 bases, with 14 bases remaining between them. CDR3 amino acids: CASSIKGLFVELFF. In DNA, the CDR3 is TGTGCCAGTAGTATAAAGGGGCTATTCGTGGAGCTGTTTTTT.

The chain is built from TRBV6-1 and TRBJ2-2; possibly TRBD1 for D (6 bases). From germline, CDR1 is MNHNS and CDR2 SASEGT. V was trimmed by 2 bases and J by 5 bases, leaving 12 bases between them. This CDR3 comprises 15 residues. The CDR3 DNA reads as TGTGCCAGCAGTGAACAGGGGCAGGTGACCGGGGAGCTGTTTTTT. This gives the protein CASSEQGQVTGELFF.

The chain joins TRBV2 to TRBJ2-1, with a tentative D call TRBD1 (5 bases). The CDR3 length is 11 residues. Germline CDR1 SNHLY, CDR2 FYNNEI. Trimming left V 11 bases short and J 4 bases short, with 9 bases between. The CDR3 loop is CAGAVYNEQFF. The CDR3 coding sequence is TGTGCCGGGGCCGTGTACAATGAGCAGTTCTTC. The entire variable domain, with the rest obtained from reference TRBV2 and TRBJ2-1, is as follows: EPEVTQTPSHQVTQMGQEVILRCVPISNHLYFYWYRQILGQKVEFLVSFYNNEISEKSEIFDDQFSVERPDGSNFTLKIRSTKLEDSAMYFCAGAVYNEQFFGPGTRLTVL.

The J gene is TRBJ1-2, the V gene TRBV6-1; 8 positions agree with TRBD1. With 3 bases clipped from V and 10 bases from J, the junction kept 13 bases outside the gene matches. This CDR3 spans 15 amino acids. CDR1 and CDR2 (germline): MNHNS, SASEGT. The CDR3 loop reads CASSDPPETGDDYTF. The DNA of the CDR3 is TGTGCCAGCAGTGACCCCCCTGAGACAGGGGATGACTACACCTTC.

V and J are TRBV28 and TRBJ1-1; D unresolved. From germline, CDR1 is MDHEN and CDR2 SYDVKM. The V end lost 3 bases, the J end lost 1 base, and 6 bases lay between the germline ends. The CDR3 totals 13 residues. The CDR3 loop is CASSFGENTEAFF. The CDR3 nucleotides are TGTGCCAGCAGTTTCGGGGAGAACACTGAAGCTTTCTTT.

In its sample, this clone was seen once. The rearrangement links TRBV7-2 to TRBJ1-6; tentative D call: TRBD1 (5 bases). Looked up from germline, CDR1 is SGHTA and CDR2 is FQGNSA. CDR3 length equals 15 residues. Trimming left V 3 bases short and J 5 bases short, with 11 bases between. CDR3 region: CASSFWGSDNSPLHF. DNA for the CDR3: TGTGCCAGCAGCTTTTGGGGCAGTGATAATTCACCCCTCCACTTT.

The CDR3 sequence is CAWSGTGLGFYNEQFF. As DNA, the CDR3 is TGTGCCTGGAGTGGTACGGGGTTGGGTTTTTACAATGAGCAGTTCTTC. The gene calls are TRBV30 and TRBJ2-1, with D maybe TRBD2 (5 bases). The CDR3 runs to 16 residues. Looked up from germline, CDR1 is GTSNPN and CDR2 is SVGIG (reference sequence). The V gene lost 1 base and the J gene lost 4 bases, with 17 bases spanning the gap.